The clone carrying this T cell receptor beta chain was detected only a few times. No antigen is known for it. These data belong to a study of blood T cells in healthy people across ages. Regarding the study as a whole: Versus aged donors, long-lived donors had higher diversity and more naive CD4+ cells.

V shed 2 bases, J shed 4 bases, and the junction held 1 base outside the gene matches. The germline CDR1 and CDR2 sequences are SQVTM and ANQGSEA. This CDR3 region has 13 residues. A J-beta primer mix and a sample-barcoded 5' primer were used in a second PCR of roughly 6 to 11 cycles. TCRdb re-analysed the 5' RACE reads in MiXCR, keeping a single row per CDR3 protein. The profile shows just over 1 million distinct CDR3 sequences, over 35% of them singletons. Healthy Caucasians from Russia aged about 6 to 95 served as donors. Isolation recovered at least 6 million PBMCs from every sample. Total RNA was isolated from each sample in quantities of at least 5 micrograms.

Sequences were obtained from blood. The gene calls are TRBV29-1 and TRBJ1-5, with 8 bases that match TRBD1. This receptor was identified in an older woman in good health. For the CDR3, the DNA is TGCAGCGTTGAACAGGGGGCTAATCAGCCCCAGCATTTT. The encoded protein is CSVEQGANQPQHF.